This T cell receptor beta chain emerged from a study of post-analysis software for immune sequencing data. Study results and limitations: Samples from a shared batch, those prepared together, strongly co-clustered by F measure. The normalized Chao1 diversity of multiple sclerosis patients was significantly lower than that of controls. Patients used about 5 TRBV segments, including TRBV5-6, TRBV5-1 and TRBV20-1, more often than controls.

Incorporated into the TCR beta cDNA libraries were unique molecular identifiers, which served to reduce PCR and sequencing biases. TCRdb re-called the PCR reads through MiXCR, storing one row per CDR3 protein. The table shows around 260,000 distinct CDR3 sequences, with 35% to 40% occurring only once. This clonotype was counted ten times or more. What it binds is not known. This CDR3 has 17 residues. The ends lost 1 base at V and 6 bases at J; junction bases unmatched: 10. Germline CDR1 reads MNHNS; CDR2 reads SASEGT. The gene calls are TRBV6-1 and TRBJ1-5; 9 bases are shared with TRBD1. The specimen sequenced was blood. The receptor was isolated from a girl aged 10 to 17 with multiple sclerosis. CDR3 sequence reads: CASSEETGGKRGQPQHF. The CDR3 DNA sequence: TGTGCCAGCAGTGAAGAGACAGGGGGTAAGCGCGGTCAGCCCCAGCATTTT.